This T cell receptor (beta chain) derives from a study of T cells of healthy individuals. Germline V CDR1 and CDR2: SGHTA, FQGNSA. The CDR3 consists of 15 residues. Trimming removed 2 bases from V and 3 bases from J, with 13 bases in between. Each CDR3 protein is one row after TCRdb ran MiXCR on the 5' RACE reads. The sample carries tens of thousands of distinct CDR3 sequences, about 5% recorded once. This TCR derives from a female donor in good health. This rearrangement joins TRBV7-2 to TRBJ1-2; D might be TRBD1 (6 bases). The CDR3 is CASSLLSGADYGYTF. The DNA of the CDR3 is TGTGCCAGCAGCTTACTTTCAGGGGCGGACTATGGCTACACCTTC.